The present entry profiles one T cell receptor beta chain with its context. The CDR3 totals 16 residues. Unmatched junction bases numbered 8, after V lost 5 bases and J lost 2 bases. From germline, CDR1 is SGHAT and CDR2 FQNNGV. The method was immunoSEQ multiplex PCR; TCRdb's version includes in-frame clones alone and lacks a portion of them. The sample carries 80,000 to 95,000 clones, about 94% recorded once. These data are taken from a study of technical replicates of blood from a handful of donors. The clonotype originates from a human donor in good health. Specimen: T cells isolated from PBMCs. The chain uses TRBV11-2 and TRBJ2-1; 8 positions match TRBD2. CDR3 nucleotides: TGTGCCAGCAGCCCTGTCCGGGGGGGGGCCTACAATGAGCAGTTCTTC. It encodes CASSPVRGGAYNEQFF.